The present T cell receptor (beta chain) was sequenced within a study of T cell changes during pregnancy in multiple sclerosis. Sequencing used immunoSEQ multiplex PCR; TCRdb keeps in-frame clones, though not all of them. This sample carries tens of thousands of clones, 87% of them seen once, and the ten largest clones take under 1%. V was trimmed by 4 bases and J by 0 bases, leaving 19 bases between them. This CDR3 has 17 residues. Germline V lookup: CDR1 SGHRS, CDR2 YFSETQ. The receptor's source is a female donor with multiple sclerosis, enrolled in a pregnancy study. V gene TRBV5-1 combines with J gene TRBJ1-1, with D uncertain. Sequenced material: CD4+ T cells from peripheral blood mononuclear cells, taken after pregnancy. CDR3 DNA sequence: TGCGCCAGCAGCCACCATTCTGGCGGTCTGATGAACACTGAAGCTTTCTTT. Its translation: CASSHHSGGLMNTEAFF. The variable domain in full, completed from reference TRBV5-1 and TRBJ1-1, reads KAGVTQTPRYLIKTRGQQVTLSCSPISGHRSVSWYQQTPGQGLQFLFEYFSETQRNKGNFPGRFSGRQFSNSRSEMNVSTLELGDSALYLCASSHHSGGLMNTEAFFGQGTRLTVV.